These 27 T cell receptor beta chains came from one sample sequenced in a study of T cell responses to AZD1222 COVID-19 vaccine. Clones were read by immunoSEQ multiplex PCR, and TCRdb kept only the in-frame ones, dropping some. Of some 150,000 clones in the sample, 85% to 90% were seen once. This specimen consisted of peripheral blood, obtained on day 0 of AZD1222 vaccination. The source is an adult in good health.

This chain joins TRBV28 and TRBJ2-1; the D gene is possibly TRBD1 (7 bases). Germline V lookup: CDR1 MDHEN, CDR2 SYDVKM. Trimming stripped 5 bases from V and 6 bases from J, with 20 bases between. This CDR3 has 16 residues. The CDR3, as DNA: TGTGCCAGCAGTCCAGGGGGGACTGGGGGCCTCAATGAGCAGTTCTTC. It yields the protein CASSPGGTGGLNEQFF.

The CDR3 protein is CASTRRGEGLCYEQYF. In DNA form, the CDR3 reads TGTGCCAGCACCAGAAGGGGGGAGGGTCTGTGCTACGAGCAGTACTTC. V is TRBV6-8 and J is TRBJ2-7, with a tentative D call TRBD2 (7 bases). The CDR3 sequence is 16 residues long. Germline V gene sequence: CDR1 MNHGY, CDR2 SAAAGT. V gave up 7 bases and J gave up 3 bases, with 22 bases separating them.

J is TRBJ2-5 and V is TRBV7-8, with 7 bases lining up with TRBD1. There are 15 residues in the CDR3. V shed 4 bases, J shed 5 bases, and the junction held 10 bases outside the gene matches. Germline V gene lookup returns CDR1 SGHVS and CDR2 FQNEAQ. CDR3 DNA sequence: TGTGCCAGCAGCTCAAATACAGGGGTGGAGGAGACCCAGTACTTC. Protein sequence: CASSSNTGVEETQYF.

This clone showed up just a few times. V and J are TRBV7-9 and TRBJ2-3; D not resolved. The CDR3 sequence is 15 residues long. Germline lookup yields CDR1 SEHNR and CDR2 FQNEAQ (reference sequence). The V gene lost 10 bases and the J gene lost 1 base, with 18 bases spanning the gap. CDR3 protein: CATTDGEVGTDTQYF. In DNA form, the CDR3 reads TGTGCCACCACAGACGGCGAGGTCGGCACAGATACGCAGTATTTT.

J is TRBJ1-4 and V is TRBV28, with 7 nucleotides matching TRBD1. This CDR3 contains 14 residues. CDR1 and CDR2 from the germline V gene are MDHEN and SYDVKM. V was pared by 4 bases and J by 4 bases, with 3 bases of the junction left unmatched. CDR3 in DNA: TGTGCCAGCAGTTCCGGGACAGTTAATGAAAAACTGTTTTTT. Residues: CASSSGTVNEKLFF.

This sequence joins TRBV6-5 and TRBJ1-2; TRBD1 might be the D (6 bases). V lost 4 bases and J 6 bases, leaving 9 bases between the germline ends. CDR1 and CDR2 (germline): MNHEY, SVGAGI. There are 12 residues in the CDR3. CDR3 sequence: CASSFSGDGYTF. CDR3 DNA: TGTGCCAGCAGTTTTTCAGGGGATGGCTACACCTTC.

This chain connects TRBV21-1 to TRBJ1-1; the table calls TRBD1, which could not be checked here. TRBV21-1 is classified as a pseudogene. CDR3 size: 16 residues. The CDR3 sequence is CASSKRVCRGCTEAFF. The CDR3 bases are TGTGCCAGCAGCAAGCGAGTTTGCAGGGGCTGCACTGAAGCTTTCTTT.

The chain couples TRBV19 to TRBJ1-4; a weak D match, TRBD1 (6 bases). Germline assignment: CDR1 LNHDA and CDR2 SQIVND (reference sequence). The CDR3 contains 15 residues. The germline V and J ends were trimmed by 5 bases and 8 bases, with 18 bases remaining between them. The CDR3 loop is CASSSQGGGEEKLFF. DNA of the CDR3: TGTGCCAGTAGTTCCCAAGGGGGGGGAGAAGAAAAACTGTTTTTT.

This sequence joins TRBV5-6 and TRBJ1-1; D is unclear. Germline CDR1 reads SGHDT; CDR2 reads YYEEEE. The V and J ends lost 0 bases and 1 base respectively, with 4 bases between them. CDR3 length equals 13 residues. The CDR3 nucleotides read TGTGCCAGCAGCTTGGTTTCGAACACTGAAGCTTTCTTT. Translation gives CASSLVSNTEAFF.

The rearrangement joins TRBV7-2 to TRBJ2-2, with a tentative D call TRBD1 (6 bases). The CDR3 extends over 14 amino acids. With 5 bases removed from V and 3 bases from J, the gap between germline ends came to 10 bases. Looked up from germline, CDR1 is SGHTA and CDR2 is FQGNSA. The chain's CDR3 is CASSRGQHTGELFF. The DNA of the CDR3 is TGTGCCAGCAGCCGGGGACAACACACCGGGGAGCTGTTTTTT.

The V and J genes are TRBV28 and TRBJ2-3, with 9 bases fitting TRBD2. The CDR3 length is 17 residues. V trimming: 5 bases; J trimming: 2 bases; junction bases outside the gene matches: 11. Germline V lookup: CDR1 MDHEN, CDR2 SYDVKM. In nucleotides, the CDR3 is TGTGCCAGCAGTATCCCCCTTGGCGGGAGGGCCACAGATACGCAGTATTTT. It codes for CASSIPLGGRATDTQYF.

This clone was found once. The chain links TRBV3-1 (or the pseudogene TRBV3-2) to TRBJ1-1; 9 nucleotides agree with TRBD1. Germline V gene lookup returns CDR1 LGHDT and CDR2 YNNKEL (reference sequence). Trimming cost V 4 bases and J 5 bases; bases outside gene matches: 8. The CDR3 is 15 amino acids. In DNA, the CDR3 is TGTGCCAGCAGCCGTAGACAGGGGGGTAAGACTGAAGCTTTCTTT. Amino acid sequence: CASSRRQGGKTEAFF.

CDR3 coding DNA: TGTGCCAGCAGTCCGACTAGCGGGAGGGCCAGAGAGAATGAGCAGTTCTTC. It is translated as CASSPTSGRARENEQFF. The rearrangement uses TRBV28 and TRBJ2-1; 14 bases map to TRBD2. V was clipped by 5 bases and J by 7 bases; unmatched bases: 10. This CDR3 spans 17 amino acids. Germline V gene data show CDR1 as MDHEN and CDR2 as SYDVKM.

A single count supports this clone. The rearrangement links TRBV10-3 to TRBJ1-2; D gene ambiguous. Looked up from germline, CDR1 is ENHRY and CDR2 is SYGVKD. The CDR3 sequence is 15 residues long. The V and J ends lost 10 bases and 8 bases respectively, with 26 bases between them. In DNA form, the CDR3 reads TGTGCCACCACCACAATCTCCTCCGATTCGGGCGGCTACACCTTC. This gives the protein CATTTISSDSGGYTF.

The J gene is TRBJ1-5, the V gene TRBV28, with TRBD1 matching over 8 bases. Germline assignment: CDR1 MDHEN and CDR2 SYDVKM. Losses at the gene ends were 3 bases for V and 1 base for J; bases not matched to a gene: 2. The CDR3 consists of 15 residues. CDR3 protein: CASSFRQGSNQPQHF. The CDR3 DNA sequence: TGTGCCAGCAGTTTCCGACAGGGGAGCAATCAGCCCCAGCATTTT.

This clone appeared once. This chain joins TRBV5-4 and TRBJ1-2, with a possible D match to TRBD1 (6 bases). CDR3 length: 15 residues. The germline V gene has CDR1 SGHNT and CDR2 YYREEE (reference sequence). Trimming took 4 bases from V and 6 from J, leaving 19 bases between them. CDR3 amino acids: CASSPTGKQVHGYTF. CDR3 DNA: TGTGCCAGCAGCCCTACAGGGAAGCAGGTACATGGCTACACCTTC.

CDR3 in amino acids: CASSPTNTEASGYTF. The CDR3 nucleotides read TGTGCCAGCTCCCCTACGAACACGGAAGCCTCGGGCTACACCTTC. The rearrangement links TRBV18 to TRBJ1-2; D not resolved. Trimming cost V 6 bases and J 8 bases, with 22 bases left between them. The germline V gene encodes CDR1 KGHSH and CDR2 LQKENI. The CDR3 sequence is 15 residues long.

CDR3 sequence: CASSLSGGERTGELFF. For the CDR3, the DNA is TGCGCCAGCAGTCTCTCGGGGGGAGAAAGGACCGGGGAGCTGTTTTTT. V and J are TRBV5-1 and TRBJ2-2; 7 bases fit TRBD2. The CDR3 runs 16 residues. V trimming: 5 bases; J trimming: 5 bases; junction bases outside the gene matches: 12. Germline V gives CDR1 SGHRS, CDR2 YFSETQ. The full variable domain, completed using reference TRBV5-1 and TRBJ2-2, is KAGVTQTPRYLIKTRGQQVTLSCSPISGHRSVSWYQQTPGQGLQFLFEYFSETQRNKGNFPGRFSGRQFSNSRSEMNVSTLELGDSALYLCASSLSGGERTGELFFGEGSRLTVL.

The chain links TRBV7-3 to TRBJ2-2; D uncertain. The CDR3 covers 14 residues. Per germline, CDR1 SGHTA and CDR2 FQGTGA. V lost 5 bases and J lost 5, with 12 bases in between. In nucleotides, the CDR3 is TGTGCCAGCAGCCCCGGACCGCGGACCGGGGAGCTGTTTTTT. The encoded protein is CASSPGPRTGELFF.

The V gene is TRBV5-6, the J gene TRBJ1-4; 8 bases are shared with TRBD1. Trimming removed 2 bases from V and 1 base from J; junction bases left unmatched: 4. The CDR3 consists of 16 residues. Germline V lookup: CDR1 SGHDT, CDR2 YYEEEE. The CDR3 region has the DNA TGTGCCAGCAGCTTAGACAGGGGTGGAACTAATGAAAAACTGTTTTTT. This gives the protein CASSLDRGGTNEKLFF. Drawing the rest from reference TRBV5-6 and TRBJ1-4, the complete variable domain is DAGVTQSPTHLIKTRGQQVTLRCSPKSGHDTVSWYQQALGQGPQFIFQYYEEEERQRGNFPDRFSGHQFPNYSSELNVNALLLGDSALYLCASSLDRGGTNEKLFFGSGTQLSVL.

V is TRBV3-1 (or the pseudogene TRBV3-2) and J is TRBJ2-5; D gene uncertain. V gave up 5 bases and J gave up 4 bases, with 17 bases separating them. CDR3 length equals 15 residues. Germline V CDR1 and CDR2: LGHDT, YNNKEL (reference sequence). The CDR3 bases are TGTGCCAGCAGCACCCTTAGCACCGGCAGAGAGACCCAGTACTTC. Its translation is CASSTLSTGRETQYF.

V is TRBV4-2 and J is TRBJ1-5, with 7 bases matching TRBD1. CDR3 length: 16 amino acids. The trim removed 3 bases at V and 0 bases at J, leaving 5 bases unmatched. From germline, CDR1 is LGHNA and CDR2 YNFKEQ. CDR3 region: CASSHRDRDSNQPQHF. The CDR3 nucleotides are TGTGCCAGCAGCCATCGCGACAGGGATAGCAATCAGCCCCAGCATTTT.

The chain links TRBV11-2 to TRBJ1-3; D possibly corresponds to TRBD1 (6 bases). Trimming removed 1 base from V and 0 bases from J, with 13 bases in between. The CDR3 is 17 residues long. Per the germline V gene, CDR1 is SGHAT and CDR2 is FQNNGV. The chain's CDR3 is CASSLGGTGLSGNTIYF. The CDR3 DNA reads as TGTGCCAGCAGCTTAGGTGGAACAGGGCTCTCTGGAAACACCATATATTTT.

This clone occurred once. The chain is built from TRBV28 and TRBJ1-1; D unclear. Germline V gene lookup returns CDR1 MDHEN and CDR2 SYDVKM. The length of the CDR3 is 12 residues. The V gene lost 1 base and the J gene lost 4 bases, with 4 bases spanning the gap. As DNA, the CDR3 is TGTGCCAGCAGTTTATTTTCCACTGAAGCTTTCTTT. Its protein is CASSLFSTEAFF.

The chain employs TRBV6-6 and TRBJ1-4; TRBD1 agrees at 9 bases. V lost 0 bases and J lost 5; bases outside the gene matches: 1. The germline V gene has CDR1 MNHNY and CDR2 SVGAGI (reference sequence). CDR3 length equals 15 residues. In DNA, the CDR3 is TGTGCCAGCAGTTACTCAGGGACAGGGAATGAAAAACTGTTTTTT. Translation: CASSYSGTGNEKLFF.

The chain carries TRBV7-3 and TRBJ2-3; TRBD2 aligns across 11 bases. Germline V gene data show CDR1 as SGHTA and CDR2 as FQGTGA. Trimming removed 5 bases from V and 2 bases from J; junction bases left unmatched: 3. The CDR3 length is 15 residues. The CDR3 region has the DNA TGTGCCAGCAGCCGTAGCGGGAGGGCCACAGATACGCAGTATTTT. Amino acid sequence: CASSRSGRATDTQYF.

The V call is TRBV19, the J call TRBJ1-5, with a weak D call TRBD1 (5 bases). Looked up from germline, CDR1 is LNHDA and CDR2 is SQIVND (reference sequence). V shed 4 bases and J shed 3 bases, with 10 bases lying between them. The CDR3 covers 14 residues. CDR3 DNA: TGTGCCAGTAGTAAGGACACGTACAATCAGCCCCAGCATTTT. It translates to CASSKDTYNQPQHF.